This record covers a single T cell receptor (beta chain). Antigen specificity is unknown. Trimming stripped 4 bases from V and 2 bases from J, with 15 bases between. The CDR3 spans 15 residues. Germline V gives CDR1 SGHDT, CDR2 YYEEEE. 13 Jbeta primers and 60 Vbeta primers were used for the PCR. Data came from immunoSEQ multiplex PCR; TCRdb stores just in-frame clones and leaves some out. The sample holds 110,000 to 150,000 clones; 60% to 85% are singletons and the top ten take approximately 0.97%. This specimen belongs to a study of cytomegalovirus exposure and HLA in healthy donors. General observations from the study: In vitro experiments confirmed that three CMV-associated chains were specific for CMV antigens. According to an earlier analysis, most TCR beta V segments yielded productive rearrangements about 87% or about 30% of the time. Among CMV-associated TCR beta chains, most appeared HLA-restricted in a later analysis. For most TCR sequences rarity was the rule, although some public TCRs occurred in many donors.

This receptor was identified in a man in his late teens or twenties in good health and CMV-seronegative. The chain combines TRBV5-6 with TRBJ1-1; D gene uncertain. Source material: PBMCs. CDR3 loop: CASSLLLETNTEAFF. As DNA, the CDR3 is TGTGCCAGCAGCCTGCTTTTAGAGACTAACACTGAAGCTTTCTTT.